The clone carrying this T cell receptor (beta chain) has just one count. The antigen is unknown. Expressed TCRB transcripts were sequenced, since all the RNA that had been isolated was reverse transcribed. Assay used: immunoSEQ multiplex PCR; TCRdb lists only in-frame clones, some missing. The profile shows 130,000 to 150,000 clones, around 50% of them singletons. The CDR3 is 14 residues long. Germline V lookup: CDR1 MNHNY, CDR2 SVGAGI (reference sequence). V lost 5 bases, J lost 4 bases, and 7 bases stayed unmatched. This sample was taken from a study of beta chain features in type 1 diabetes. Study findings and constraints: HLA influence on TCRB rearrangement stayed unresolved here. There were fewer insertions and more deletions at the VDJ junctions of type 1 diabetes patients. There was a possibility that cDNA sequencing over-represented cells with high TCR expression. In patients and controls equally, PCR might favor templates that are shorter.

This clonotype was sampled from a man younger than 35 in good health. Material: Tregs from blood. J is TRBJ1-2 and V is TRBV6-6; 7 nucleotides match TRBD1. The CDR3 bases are TGTGCCAGCAGTCGAACAGGGGCGTCCTATGGCTACACCTTC. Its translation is CASSRTGASYGYTF.